The 2 T cell receptor beta chains listed next were all sequenced from one sample in a study of CD8 T cells in Susac syndrome. Random hexamers primed reverse transcription of roughly 0.5 to 1 ug RNA. TCRdb used MiXCR to reprocess the immunoSEQ multiplex PCR reads, holding one entry per CDR3 protein. The sample lists some 200,000 distinct CDR3 sequences, roughly 90% seen once, with 0.087% in the top ten. Sequencing was done on a sample of CD4+ T cells from PBMCs. Receptors were obtained from a human donor with Susac syndrome.

The chain uses TRBV27 and TRBJ2-7; 8 positions match TRBD2. The germline CDR1 and CDR2 sequences are MNHEY and SMNVEV (reference sequence). The CDR3 spans 15 residues. Germline trimming cut 3 bases from V and 6 bases from J; bases unmatched to any gene: 10. CDR3 loop: CASSLRGLVSSEQYF. The CDR3 coding sequence is TGTGCCAGCAGTTTGCGGGGACTAGTAAGTTCCGAGCAGTACTTC.

The V and J genes are TRBV28 and TRBJ2-1; 7 bases map to TRBD1. The CDR3 extends over 12 amino acids. Trimming cost V 4 bases and J 8 bases; bases outside gene matches: 2. CDR1 and CDR2 (germline): MDHEN, SYDVKM. This chain's CDR3 is CASSWGQYEQFF. The DNA for the CDR3 is TGTGCCAGCAGTTGGGGACAGTATGAGCAGTTCTTC.